These 17 T cell receptor beta chains originate from one sample sequenced in a study of blood T cell repertoires in COVID-19. Libraries were prepared by immunoSEQ multiplex PCR; TCRdb keeps only in-frame clonotypes and omits some of them. The profile covers roughly 180,000 clones, with about 81% appearing a single time and 12% taken by the ten largest. Input material: peripheral blood. The receptors stem from an elderly woman with COVID-19, enrolled during active disease.

The V and J genes are TRBV28 and TRBJ1-4, with a weak D call TRBD1 (6 bases). Trimming cost V 2 bases and J 6 bases, with 13 bases left between them. The CDR3 extends over 15 amino acids. Germline CDR1 reads MDHEN; CDR2 reads SYDVKM. CDR3 nucleotide sequence: TGTGCCAGCAGTTTACATGCGGGGGCTGATGAAAAACTGTTTTTT. Residues: CASSLHAGADEKLFF.

This clone was seen a single time. V is TRBV29-1 and J is TRBJ1-1; D is perhaps TRBD1 (6 bases). There are 12 residues in the CDR3. V was trimmed by 8 bases and J by 2 bases, leaving 12 bases between them. The germline CDR1 and CDR2 sequences are SQVTM and ANQGSEA. The CDR3: CSLGGANTEAFF. The CDR3 region has the DNA TGCAGCCTCGGGGGGGCCAACACTGAAGCTTTCTTT.

The rearrangement links TRBV7-8 to TRBJ1-1; 7 nucleotides align to TRBD1. The CDR3 spans 15 residues. V was clipped by 2 bases and J by 4 bases; unmatched bases: 7. Germline assignment: CDR1 SGHVS and CDR2 FQNEAQ. Written as DNA, the CDR3 is TGTGCCAGCAGCTTAAAGGTCAGGGGGGCCACTGAAGCTTTCTTT. Protein product: CASSLKVRGATEAFF.

The chain uses TRBV29-1 and TRBJ2-3; TRBD2 aligns across 12 bases. This CDR3 has 16 amino acids. With 4 bases clipped from V and 5 bases from J, the junction kept 10 bases outside the gene matches. Germline loops: CDR1 SQVTM, CDR2 ANQGSEA. The CDR3 spells CSVGRLAGGPLDTQYF. CDR3 coding DNA: TGCAGCGTTGGTAGGCTAGCGGGGGGGCCGTTAGATACGCAGTATTTT.

This clone appeared a single time. CDR3 nucleotides: TGTGCCACCAGCCCGAGACTAGCGGCCCTAACAGATACGCAGTATTTT. Translation gives CATSPRLAALTDTQYF. The V call is TRBV15, the J call TRBJ2-3, with 9 bases identical to TRBD2. Germline V CDR1 and CDR2: LNHNV, YYDKDF (reference sequence). CDR3 length equals 16 residues. The ends lost 5 bases at V and 3 bases at J; junction bases unmatched: 9. Using reference TRBV15 and TRBJ2-3 for the parts outside the CDR3, the full variable domain is DAMVIQNPRYQVTQFGKPVTLSCSQTLNHNVMYWYQQKSSQAPKLLFHYYDKDFNNEADTPDNFQSRRPNTSFCFLDIRSPGLGDTAMYLCATSPRLAALTDTQYFGPGTRLTVL.

CDR3 amino acids: CSASFREGNEKLFF. The CDR3 coding sequence is TGCAGTGCTAGTTTCAGGGAGGGTAATGAAAAACTGTTTTTT. The J gene is TRBJ1-4, the V gene TRBV20-1; maybe TRBD1 (5 bases). The germline V gene has CDR1 DFQATT and CDR2 SNEGSKA (reference sequence). Trimming pared 3 bases from V and 4 bases from J, leaving 12 bases between. This CDR3 is 14 amino acids long.

The chain carries TRBV15 and TRBJ2-7, with TRBD2 matching 10 bases. The length of the CDR3 is 16 residues. V lost 0 bases and J lost 3; bases outside the gene matches: 5. Germline V gene data show CDR1 as LNHNV and CDR2 as YYDKDF (reference sequence). CDR3 residues: CATSRDFTSGIYEQYF. As DNA, the CDR3 is TGTGCCACCAGCAGAGATTTTACTAGCGGGATCTACGAGCAGTACTTC.

The chain uses TRBV5-4 and TRBJ1-3; D not resolved. Per the germline V gene, CDR1 is SGHNT and CDR2 is YYREEE (reference sequence). The CDR3 consists of 16 residues. Trimming removed 4 bases at V and 0 bases at J, with 14 bases between. This chain's CDR3 is CASSPRLESSGNTIYF. The DNA of the CDR3 is TGTGCCAGCAGCCCCCGACTGGAAAGCTCTGGAAACACCATATATTTT. The full variable domain, with the rest looked up from reference TRBV5-4 and TRBJ1-3, is ETGVTQSPTHLIKTRGQQVTLRCSSQSGHNTVSWYQQALGQGPQFIFQYYREEENGRGNFPPRFSGLQFPNYSSELNVNALELDDSALYLCASSPRLESSGNTIYFGEGSWLTVV.

The chain couples TRBV7-2 to TRBJ2-3; D gene ambiguous. The CDR3 consists of 13 residues. V lost 3 bases, J lost 2 bases, and 6 bases lay in between. Looked up from germline, CDR1 is SGHTA and CDR2 is FQGNSA. The CDR3 sequence is CASSFRITDTQYF. The DNA of the CDR3 is TGTGCCAGCAGCTTCAGGATCACAGATACGCAGTATTTT.

The chain links TRBV5-1 to TRBJ1-6, with 11 nucleotides matching TRBD1. The CDR3 covers 16 residues. V trimming: 4 bases; J trimming: 8 bases; junction bases outside the gene matches: 8. Germline V lookup: CDR1 SGHRS, CDR2 YFSETQ. Here the CDR3 DNA reads TGCGCCAGCAGCAGCAGGACAGGGGGCTCGTATTCACCCCTCCACTTT. Its protein is CASSSRTGGSYSPLHF.

Written as DNA, the CDR3 is TGTGCCAGTAGTATCTTCTCAGGGGCGGTGGGCGAGCAGTACTTC. Translated, it gives CASSIFSGAVGEQYF. The chain combines TRBV19 with TRBJ2-7, with D possibly being TRBD1 (6 bases). The CDR3 has 15 residues. Germline CDR1 LNHDA, CDR2 SQIVND (reference sequence). Trimming left V 3 bases short and J 6 bases short, with 18 bases between. Full variable domain (rest looked up from reference TRBV19 and TRBJ2-7): DGGITQSPKYLFRKEGQNVTLSCEQNLNHDAMYWYRQDPGQGLRLIYYSQIVNDFQKGDIAEGYSVSREKKESFPLTVTSAQKNPTAFYLCASSIFSGAVGEQYFGPGTRLTVT.

The chain is built from TRBV9 and TRBJ2-1, with 14 bases identical to TRBD2. The V and J ends lost 1 base and 10 bases, in that order; junction bases with no gene match: 4. CDR1 is SGDLS, CDR2 YYNGEE, per germline. This CDR3 spans 15 amino acids. The CDR3 sequence is CASSVSGLAGEEQFF. CDR3 bases: TGTGCCAGCAGCGTATCGGGACTAGCGGGAGAGGAGCAGTTCTTC.

A single count supports this clone. The V call is TRBV7-2, the J call TRBJ2-1, with 10 bases fitting TRBD1. With 5 bases clipped from V and 3 bases from J, the junction kept 13 bases outside the gene matches. The CDR3 has 18 residues. The germline CDR1 and CDR2 sequences are SGHTA and FQGNSA. The CDR3 bases are TGTGCCAGCAGCCCGTATGGGACAGGGGAAGGACTCTACAATGAGCAGTTCTTC. It is translated as CASSPYGTGEGLYNEQFF.

The chain is built from TRBV20-1 and TRBJ2-7; 9 bases fit TRBD2. With V trimmed by 3 bases and J by 3 bases, 6 bases remained unmatched. Germline V lookup: CDR1 DFQATT, CDR2 SNEGSKA (reference sequence). The CDR3 extends over 14 amino acids. The CDR3 loop is CSASGPAGGYEQYF. CDR3 DNA sequence: TGCAGTGCTAGTGGGCCAGCGGGGGGCTACGAGCAGTACTTC.

The rearrangement links TRBV29-1 to TRBJ2-3, with 11 bases lining up with TRBD2. Trimming removed 5 bases from V and 5 bases from J; junction bases left unmatched: 9. Germline assignment: CDR1 SQVTM and CDR2 ANQGSEA. The CDR3 loop spans 15 amino acids. The CDR3 reads CSVSATSGSGDTQYF. CDR3 nucleotides: TGCAGCGTTAGCGCAACTAGCGGGAGCGGAGATACGCAGTATTTT.

This chain links TRBV9 with TRBJ1-1, with a possible D match to TRBD1 (5 bases). Germline V gene lookup returns CDR1 SGDLS and CDR2 YYNGEE. There are 14 residues in the CDR3. V was pared by 0 bases and J by 4 bases, with 10 bases between. CDR3 protein: CASSVGRVGTEAFF. DNA for the CDR3: TGTGCCAGCAGCGTAGGCAGGGTTGGCACTGAAGCTTTCTTT. Complete variable domain (other parts from reference TRBV9 and TRBJ1-1): DSGVTQTPKHLITATGQRVTLRCSPRSGDLSVYWYQQSLDQGLQFLIQYYNGEERAKGNILERFSAQQFPDLHSELNLSSLELGDSALYFCASSVGRVGTEAFFGQGTRLTVV.

V and J are TRBV15 and TRBJ1-2; 10 positions agree with TRBD1. V dropped 0 bases and J dropped 7; count of bases not matched to a gene: 8. This CDR3 comprises 16 residues. The germline V gene has CDR1 LNHNV and CDR2 YYDKDF (reference sequence). The CDR3 coding sequence is TGTGCCACCAGCAGAGACAGGACAGGGGGAGCGAGTGGCTACACCTTC. Translating it yields CATSRDRTGGASGYTF.